These 10 T cell receptor beta chains came from one sample sequenced in a study of breast tumors, draining lymph nodes, adjacent tissues. Samples came from axillary lymph nodes draining the breast cancer. TCRdb reanalysed the multiplex PCR reads using MiXCR and keeps one entry per CDR3 protein. The sample includes roughly 120,000 distinct CDR3 sequences, approximately 20% seen only once; the top ten take over 3%. The sequenced sample consisted of axillary lymph node tissue. The receptors shown here come from a female donor with breast cancer. Some clones in this sample may be carry-over from other donors' samples.

The table lists this clonotype with many counts. The chain has TRBV11-2 and TRBJ2-7; a possible D gene is TRBD1 (7 bases). This CDR3 is built from 14 residues. V was cut by 1 base and J by 6 bases, with 13 bases left in between. The germline gives CDR1 SGHAT, CDR2 FQNNGV. The DNA of the CDR3 is TGTGCCAGCAGCTTAGGGAGGGGGCGCGGCGAGCAGTACTTC. Encoded protein: CASSLGRGRGEQYF.

This clonotype has at least ten counts. The rearrangement uses TRBV9 and TRBJ2-7; TRBD2 matches at 7 bases. The CDR3 runs 15 residues. V shed 0 bases and J 5 bases; nucleotides not matched to a gene: 8. Germline V CDR1 and CDR2: SGDLS, YYNGEE. This CDR3 reads CASSVGEGGRNEQYF. For the CDR3, the DNA is TGTGCCAGCAGCGTAGGGGAGGGAGGTCGGAACGAGCAGTACTTC.

This clonotype occurred many times. The rearrangement uses TRBV15 and TRBJ2-4; possible D gene TRBD2, 6 bases. Germline CDR1 LNHNV, CDR2 YYDKDF (reference sequence). CDR3 length equals 14 residues. V lost 8 bases and J lost 2, with 13 bases in between. The CDR3 is CATSRGSSKNIQYF. CDR3 in DNA: TGTGCCACCTCTCGGGGGTCTTCCAAAAACATTCAGTACTTC.

This clonotype appeared many times. The CDR3 loop reads CSATPDGGLRGYTF. CDR3 in DNA: TGCAGTGCTACACCAGACGGGGGCCTTAGAGGCTACACCTTC. The chain links TRBV20-1 to TRBJ1-2; D perhaps matches TRBD1 (6 bases). The CDR3 has 14 residues. The germline V gene encodes CDR1 DFQATT and CDR2 SNEGSKA (reference sequence). Trimming removed 4 bases at V and 8 bases at J, with 20 bases between.

This clonotype was recorded many times. V and J are TRBV18 and TRBJ1-2; 8 bases agree with TRBD1. Germline V gene sequence: CDR1 KGHSH, CDR2 LQKENI. CDR3 length equals 15 residues. Unmatched junction bases numbered 7, after V lost 2 bases and J lost 5 bases. Here the CDR3 DNA reads TGTGCCAGCTCACCATCGGGGACAGGTGCTTATGGCTACACCTTC. This gives the protein CASSPSGTGAYGYTF.

Many counts were recorded for this clonotype. V gene TRBV7-2 combines with J gene TRBJ2-7; TRBD2 matches 12 bases. The V and J ends lost 1 base and 6 bases, in that order; junction bases with no gene match: 4. CDR1 is SGHTA and CDR2 is FQGNSA in the germline V gene. The CDR3 covers 15 residues. For the CDR3, the DNA is TGTGCCAGCAGCTTAGGACTAGCGGGAGAGGGCGAGCAGTACTTC. Translating gives CASSLGLAGEGEQYF.

This clonotype occurred a few times. J is TRBJ2-1 and V is TRBV20-1, with 7 bases identical to TRBD1. V was pared by 4 bases and J by 4 bases, with 4 bases of the junction left unmatched. CDR1 and CDR2 (germline): DFQATT, SNEGSKA (reference sequence). The CDR3 has 13 residues. The DNA of the CDR3 is TGCAGTGCTACGGGACAGAAATACAATGAGCAGTTCTTC. Its protein is CSATGQKYNEQFF.

This clonotype was detected many times. The chain is built from TRBV6-5 and TRBJ2-1, with 8 bases matching TRBD2. The CDR3 runs to 12 residues. V was clipped by 2 bases and J by 14 bases; unmatched bases: 5. Germline loops: CDR1 MNHEY, CDR2 SVGAGI. The DNA of the CDR3 is TGTGCCAGCAGTTACCGGGGGGGGCAAGAGTTCTTC. Translating it yields CASSYRGGQEFF.

Ten or more counts support this clonotype. V is TRBV7-6 and J is TRBJ2-2; maybe TRBD2 (6 bases). The CDR3 totals 14 residues. CDR1 is SGHVS, CDR2 FNYEAQ, per germline. Deletions cut 3 bases from V and 6 bases from J, with 11 bases between. CDR3 nucleotide sequence: TGTGCCAGCAGCTTTCAAGGGAGGTCCGGGGAGCTGTTTTTT. Protein product: CASSFQGRSGELFF. The whole variable domain, filled in from reference TRBV7-6 and TRBJ2-2, reads GAGVSQSPRYKVTKRGQDVALRCDPISGHVSLYWYRQALGQGPEFLTYFNYEAQQDKSGLPNDRFSAERPEGSISTLTIQRTEQRDSAMYRCASSFQGRSGELFFGEGSRLTVL.

This clonotype came up many times. The rearrangement joins TRBV19 to TRBJ2-3; 10 nucleotides agree with TRBD2. The germline V gene has CDR1 LNHDA and CDR2 SQIVND (reference sequence). Trimming took 6 bases from V and 4 from J; bases not matched to a gene: 7. The CDR3 contains 15 residues. The CDR3 coding sequence is TGTGCCAGTAGCCTAGCGGGAGTGGGACCAGATACGCAGTATTTT. Translation: CASSLAGVGPDTQYF.